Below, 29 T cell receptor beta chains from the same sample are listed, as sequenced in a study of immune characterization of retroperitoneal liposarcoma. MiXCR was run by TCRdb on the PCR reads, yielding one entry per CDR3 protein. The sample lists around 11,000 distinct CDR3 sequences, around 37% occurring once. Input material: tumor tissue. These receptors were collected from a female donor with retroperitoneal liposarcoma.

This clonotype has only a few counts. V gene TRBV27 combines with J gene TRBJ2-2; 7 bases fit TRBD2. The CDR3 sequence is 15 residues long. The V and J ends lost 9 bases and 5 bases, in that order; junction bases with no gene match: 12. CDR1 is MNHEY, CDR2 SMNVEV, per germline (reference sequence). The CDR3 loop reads CARGGKALRTGELFF. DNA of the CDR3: TGTGCCAGGGGAGGGAAGGCGCTCCGGACCGGGGAGCTGTTTTTT.

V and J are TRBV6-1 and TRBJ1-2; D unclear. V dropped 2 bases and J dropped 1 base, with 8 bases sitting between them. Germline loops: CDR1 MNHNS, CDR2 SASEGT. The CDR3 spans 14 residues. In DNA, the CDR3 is TGTGCCAGCAGTGAATCCCGTCTTAACTATGGCTACACCTTC. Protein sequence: CASSESRLNYGYTF.

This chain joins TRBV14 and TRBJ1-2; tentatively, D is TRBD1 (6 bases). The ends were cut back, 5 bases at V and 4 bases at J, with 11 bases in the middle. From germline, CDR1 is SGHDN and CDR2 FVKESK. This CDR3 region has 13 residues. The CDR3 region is CASSLGQFYGYTF. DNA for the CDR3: TGTGCCAGCAGCTTGGGACAATTCTATGGCTACACCTTC.

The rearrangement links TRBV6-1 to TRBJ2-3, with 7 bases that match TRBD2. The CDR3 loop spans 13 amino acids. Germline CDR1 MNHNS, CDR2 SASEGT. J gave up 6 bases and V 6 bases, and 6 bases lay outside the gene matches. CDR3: CASRAGLSDTQYF. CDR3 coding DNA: TGTGCCAGCAGAGCGGGACTATCGGATACGCAGTATTTT.

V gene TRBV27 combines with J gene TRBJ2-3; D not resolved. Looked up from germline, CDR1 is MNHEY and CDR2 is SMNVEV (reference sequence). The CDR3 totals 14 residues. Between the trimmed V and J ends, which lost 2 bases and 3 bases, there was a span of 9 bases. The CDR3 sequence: CASSLQTNTDTQYF. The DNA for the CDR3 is TGTGCCAGCAGTTTACAGACCAATACAGATACGCAGTATTTT.

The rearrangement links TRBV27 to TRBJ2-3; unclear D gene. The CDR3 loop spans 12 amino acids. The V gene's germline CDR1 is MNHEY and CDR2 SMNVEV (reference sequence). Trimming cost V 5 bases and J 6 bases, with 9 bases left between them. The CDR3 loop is CASSLTPDTQYF. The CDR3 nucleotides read TGTGCCAGCAGTCTAACCCCGGATACGCAGTATTTT.

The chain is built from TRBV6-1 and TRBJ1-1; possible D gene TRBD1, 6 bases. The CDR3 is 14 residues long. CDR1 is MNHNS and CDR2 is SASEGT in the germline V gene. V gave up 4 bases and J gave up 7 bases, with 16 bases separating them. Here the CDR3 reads CASSVGGGVIEAFF. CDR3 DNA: TGTGCCAGCAGTGTGGGGGGCGGAGTGATTGAAGCTTTCTTT.

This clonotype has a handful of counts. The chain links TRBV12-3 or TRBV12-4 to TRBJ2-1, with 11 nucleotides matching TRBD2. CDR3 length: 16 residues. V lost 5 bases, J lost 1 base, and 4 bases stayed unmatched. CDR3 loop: CASSTRLAGSYNEQFF. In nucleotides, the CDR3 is TGTGCCAGCAGTACTCGACTAGCGGGATCCTACAATGAGCAGTTCTTC.

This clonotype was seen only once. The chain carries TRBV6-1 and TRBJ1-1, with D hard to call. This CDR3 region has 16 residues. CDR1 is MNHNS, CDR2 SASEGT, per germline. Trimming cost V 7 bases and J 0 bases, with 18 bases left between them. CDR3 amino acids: CASNPGIYKMNTEAFF. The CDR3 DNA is TGTGCCAGCAATCCGGGCATCTACAAAATGAACACTGAAGCTTTCTTT.

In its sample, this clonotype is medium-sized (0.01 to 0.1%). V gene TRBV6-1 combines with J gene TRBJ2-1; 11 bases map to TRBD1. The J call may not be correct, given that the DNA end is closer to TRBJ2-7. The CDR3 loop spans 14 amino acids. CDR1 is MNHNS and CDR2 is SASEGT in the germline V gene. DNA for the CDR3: TGTGCCAGCAGCACCGGGACAGGGGGCTACGAGCAGTACTTC. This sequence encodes CASSTGTGGYEQYF.

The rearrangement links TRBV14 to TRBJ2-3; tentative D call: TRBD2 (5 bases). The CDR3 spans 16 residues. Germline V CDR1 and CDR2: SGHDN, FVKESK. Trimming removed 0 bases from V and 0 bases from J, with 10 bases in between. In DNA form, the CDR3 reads TGTGCCAGCAGCCAAGAGTGGCAGCGGAGCACAGATACGCAGTATTTT. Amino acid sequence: CASSQEWQRSTDTQYF.

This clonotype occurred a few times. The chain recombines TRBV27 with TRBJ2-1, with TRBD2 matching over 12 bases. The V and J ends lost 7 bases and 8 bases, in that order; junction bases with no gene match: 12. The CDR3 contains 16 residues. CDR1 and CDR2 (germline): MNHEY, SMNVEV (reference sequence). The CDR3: CASIPRLAGVNDEQFF. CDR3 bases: TGTGCCAGCATCCCTAGACTAGCGGGAGTGAACGATGAGCAGTTCTTC.

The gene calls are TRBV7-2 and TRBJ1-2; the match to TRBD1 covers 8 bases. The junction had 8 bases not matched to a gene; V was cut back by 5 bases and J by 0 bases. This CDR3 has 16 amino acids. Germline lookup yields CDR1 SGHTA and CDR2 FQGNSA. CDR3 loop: CASSLPGGLANYGYTF. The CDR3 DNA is TGTGCCAGCAGCCTCCCAGGGGGCCTAGCTAACTATGGCTACACCTTC.

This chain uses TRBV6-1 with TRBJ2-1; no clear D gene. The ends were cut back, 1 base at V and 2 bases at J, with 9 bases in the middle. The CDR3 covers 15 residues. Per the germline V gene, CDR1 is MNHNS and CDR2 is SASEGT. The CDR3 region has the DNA TGTGCCAGCAGTGAAGGGGCGGACCCCTACAATGAGCAGTTCTTC. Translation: CASSEGADPYNEQFF.

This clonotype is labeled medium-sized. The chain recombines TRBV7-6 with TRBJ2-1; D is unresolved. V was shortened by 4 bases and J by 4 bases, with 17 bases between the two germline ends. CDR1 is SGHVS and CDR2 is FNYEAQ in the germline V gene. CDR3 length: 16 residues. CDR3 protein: CASSSPTFDFYNEQFF. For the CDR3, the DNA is TGTGCCAGCAGCTCACCGACTTTCGACTTTTACAATGAGCAGTTCTTC.

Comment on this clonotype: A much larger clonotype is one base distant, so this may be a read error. The CDR3 loop is CASSDEAHYEQFF. The CDR3 DNA reads as TGTGCCAGCAGTGATGAGGCGCACTACGAGCAGTTCTTC. J is TRBJ2-1 and V is TRBV6-1; D is uncertain. CDR1 is MNHNS, CDR2 SASEGT, per germline. The CDR3 is 13 amino acids. The V end lost 3 bases, the J end lost 10 bases, and 13 bases lay between the germline ends.

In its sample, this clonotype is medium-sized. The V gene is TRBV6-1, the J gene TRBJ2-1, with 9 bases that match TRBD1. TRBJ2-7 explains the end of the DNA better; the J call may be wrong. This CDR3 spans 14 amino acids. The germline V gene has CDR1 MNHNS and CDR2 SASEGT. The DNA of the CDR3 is TGTGCCAGCAGTAGTCGACAGGGGGGAAGCGGGCAGTACTTC. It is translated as CASSSRQGGSGQYF.

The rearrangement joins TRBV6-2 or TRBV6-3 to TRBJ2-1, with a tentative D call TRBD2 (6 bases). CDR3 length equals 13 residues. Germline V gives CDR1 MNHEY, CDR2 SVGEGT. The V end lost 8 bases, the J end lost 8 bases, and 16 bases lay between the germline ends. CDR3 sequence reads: CASGHGGTYEQFF. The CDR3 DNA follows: TGTGCCAGCGGGCACGGCGGGACCTATGAGCAGTTCTTC.

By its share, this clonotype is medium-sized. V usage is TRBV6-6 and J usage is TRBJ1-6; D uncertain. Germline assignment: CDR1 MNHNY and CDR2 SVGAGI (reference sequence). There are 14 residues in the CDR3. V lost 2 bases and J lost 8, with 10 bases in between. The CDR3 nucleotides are TGTGCCAGCAGTTACCGGGAGGCGGATTCACCCCTCCACTTT. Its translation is CASSYREADSPLHF.

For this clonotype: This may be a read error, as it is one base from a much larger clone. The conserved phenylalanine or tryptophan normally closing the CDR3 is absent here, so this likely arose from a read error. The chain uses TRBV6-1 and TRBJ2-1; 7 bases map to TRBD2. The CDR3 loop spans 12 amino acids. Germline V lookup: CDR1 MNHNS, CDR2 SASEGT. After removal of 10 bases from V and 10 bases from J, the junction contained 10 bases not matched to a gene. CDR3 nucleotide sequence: TGTGCCACAATGCGGGGGAGAAGCGAGCAGTTCGTC. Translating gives CATMRGRSEQFV.

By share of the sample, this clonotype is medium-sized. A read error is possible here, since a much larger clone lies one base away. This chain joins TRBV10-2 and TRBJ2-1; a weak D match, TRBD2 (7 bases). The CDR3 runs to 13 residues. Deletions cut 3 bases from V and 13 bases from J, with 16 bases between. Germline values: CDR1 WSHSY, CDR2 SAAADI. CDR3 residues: CASSDPGRGQQFF. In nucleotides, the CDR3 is TGCGCCAGCAGTGATCCAGGGCGGGGGCAACAGTTCTTC.

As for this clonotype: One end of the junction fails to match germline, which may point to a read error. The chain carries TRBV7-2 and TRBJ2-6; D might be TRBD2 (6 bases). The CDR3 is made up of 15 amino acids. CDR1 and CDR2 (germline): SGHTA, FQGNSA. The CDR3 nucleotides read TGTGCCAGCAGCTTAGGGGGAGGTGGGGCCAACATCCTGACTTTC. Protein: CASSLGGGGANILTF.

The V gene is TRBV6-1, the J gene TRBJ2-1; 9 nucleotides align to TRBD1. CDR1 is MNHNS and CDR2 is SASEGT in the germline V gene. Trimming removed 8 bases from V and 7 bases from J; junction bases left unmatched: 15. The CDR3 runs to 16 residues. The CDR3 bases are TGTGCCAGCGGAAAAACAGGGGGCGGAGGATTGAATGAGCAGTTCTTC. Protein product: CASGKTGGGGLNEQFF.

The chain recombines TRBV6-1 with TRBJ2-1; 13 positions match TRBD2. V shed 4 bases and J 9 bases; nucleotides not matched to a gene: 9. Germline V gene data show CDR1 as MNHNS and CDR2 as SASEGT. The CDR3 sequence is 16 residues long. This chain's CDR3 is CASSAGWTSGSPEQFF. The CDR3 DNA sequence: TGTGCCAGCAGTGCCGGCTGGACTAGCGGGAGTCCTGAGCAGTTCTTC.

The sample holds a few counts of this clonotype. DNA for the CDR3: TGTGCCAGCAGCTTCCAAGCGGGAGGCTACGAGCAGTTCTTC. Protein product: CASSFQAGGYEQFF. The chain carries TRBV7-2 and TRBJ2-1; 9 bases are shared with TRBD2. Losses at the gene ends were 3 bases for V and 10 bases for J; bases not matched to a gene: 7. This CDR3 region has 14 residues. CDR1 and CDR2 from the germline V gene are SGHTA and FQGNSA. Supplemented by reference TRBV7-2 and TRBJ2-1, the full variable domain reads GAGVSQSPSNKVTEKGKDVELRCDPISGHTALYWYRQSLGQGLEFLIYFQGNSAPDKSGLPSDRFSAERTGGSVSTLTIQRTQQEDSAVYLCASSFQAGGYEQFFGPGTRLTVL.

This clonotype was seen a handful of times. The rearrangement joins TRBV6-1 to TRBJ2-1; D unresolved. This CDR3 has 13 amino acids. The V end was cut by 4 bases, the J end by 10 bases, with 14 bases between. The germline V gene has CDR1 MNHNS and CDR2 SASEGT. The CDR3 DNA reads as TGTGCCAGCAGTGTCTCTTCAGGCTACGAGCAGTTCTTC. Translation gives CASSVSSGYEQFF.

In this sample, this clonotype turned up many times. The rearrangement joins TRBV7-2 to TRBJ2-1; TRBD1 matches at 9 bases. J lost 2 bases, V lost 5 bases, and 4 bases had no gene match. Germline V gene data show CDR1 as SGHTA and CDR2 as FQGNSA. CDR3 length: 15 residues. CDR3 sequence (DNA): TGTGCCAGCAGCGCCGACAGGGGGGCCTACAATGAGCAGTTCTTC. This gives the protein CASSADRGAYNEQFF.

The DNA of the CDR3 is TGTGCCAGCAGTGCCGGGGGAGCGGGAGGGGATGAGCAGTTCTTC. It yields the protein CASSAGGAGGDEQFF. The chain has TRBV6-4 and TRBJ2-1; 10 nucleotides agree with TRBD2. V trimming: 4 bases; J trimming: 8 bases; junction bases outside the gene matches: 8. Germline CDR1 is MRHNA and CDR2 is SNTAGT. The CDR3 has 15 amino acids.

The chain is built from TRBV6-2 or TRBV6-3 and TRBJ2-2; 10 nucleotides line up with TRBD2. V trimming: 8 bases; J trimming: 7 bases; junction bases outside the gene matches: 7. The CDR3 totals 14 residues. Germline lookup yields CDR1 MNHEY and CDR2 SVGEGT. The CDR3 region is CASALAGGGGELFF. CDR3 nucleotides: TGTGCCAGCGCATTAGCGGGAGGCGGCGGGGAGCTGTTTTTT.